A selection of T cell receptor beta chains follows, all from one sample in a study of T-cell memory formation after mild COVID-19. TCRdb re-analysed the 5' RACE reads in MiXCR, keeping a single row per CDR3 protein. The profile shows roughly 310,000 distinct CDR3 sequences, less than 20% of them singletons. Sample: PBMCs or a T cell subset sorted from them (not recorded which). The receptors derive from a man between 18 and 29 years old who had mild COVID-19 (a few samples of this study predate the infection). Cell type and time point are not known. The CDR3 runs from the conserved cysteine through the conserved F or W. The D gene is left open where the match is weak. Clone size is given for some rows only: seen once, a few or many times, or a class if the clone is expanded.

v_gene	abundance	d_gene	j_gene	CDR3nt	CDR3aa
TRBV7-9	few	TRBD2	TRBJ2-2	TGTGCCAGCAGGTCTAGCGGGGTAAACACCGGGGAGCTGTTTTTT	CASRSSGVNTGELFF
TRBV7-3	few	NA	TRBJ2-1	TGTGCCAGCAGCTCACAGGCTACGGGCTCCTACAATGAGCAGTTCTTC	CASSSQATGSYNEQFF
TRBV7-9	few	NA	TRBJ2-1	TGTGCCAGCAGTAAAGCCTGGGGGGCAACAAAAAATGAGCAGTTCTTC	CASSKAWGATKNEQFF
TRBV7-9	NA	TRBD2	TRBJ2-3	TGTGCCAGCAGCCCCCAATTGCTGGGACTAGCTATGGATACGCAGTATTTT	CASSPQLLGLAMDTQYF
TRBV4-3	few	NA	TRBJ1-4	TGCGCCAGCAGCCAATGGGTCTCAACTAATGAAAAACTGTTTTTT	CASSQWVSTNEKLFF
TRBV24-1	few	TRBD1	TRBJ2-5	TGTGCCACCAGTGATTTTAGCCGGGACAGGGGTGAGACCCAGTACTTC	CATSDFSRDRGETQYF
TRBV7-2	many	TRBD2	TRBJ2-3	TGTGCCAGCAGCGCTGGGGGGGGCACAGATACGCAGTATTTT	CASSAGGGTDTQYF
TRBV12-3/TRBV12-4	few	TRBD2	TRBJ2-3	TGTGCCAGCAGTCTAGCGGGGCCCCGCACAGATACGCAGTATTTT	CASSLAGPRTDTQYF
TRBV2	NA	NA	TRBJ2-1	TGTGCCAGCAGTGGTATTGGGGAATACAATGAGCAGTTCTTC	CASSGIGEYNEQFF
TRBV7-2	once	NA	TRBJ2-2	TGTGCCAGCAGCTTAGGGGCAGGGAATCGGGAGCTGTTTTTT	CASSLGAGNRELFF
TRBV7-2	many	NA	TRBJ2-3	TGTGCCAGCAGCTTAGTGTTGGGAGCCACAGATACGCAGTATTTT	CASSLVLGATDTQYF
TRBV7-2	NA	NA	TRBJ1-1	TGTGCCAGCAGCTTAGAGAGGGTCCCCCTAGGAAACGCTGAAGCTTTCTTT	CASSLERVPLGNAEAFF
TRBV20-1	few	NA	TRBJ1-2	TGCAGTGCTAGAGTTCTGGGCTATGGCTACACCTTC	CSARVLGYGYTF
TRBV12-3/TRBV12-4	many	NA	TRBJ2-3	TGTGCCAGCAGTTTGGGGCGGGGACTCACAGATACGCAGTATTTT	CASSLGRGLTDTQYF
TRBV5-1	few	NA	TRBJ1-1	TGCGCCAGCAGCATAGCGGGAGACATGAACACTGAAGCTTTCTTT	CASSIAGDMNTEAFF
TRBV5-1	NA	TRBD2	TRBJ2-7	TGCGCCAGCAGCTCATCGCCAGGCGGGAGAGGTACGGCCTACGAGCAGTACTTC	CASSSSPGGRGTAYEQYF